The sequence of this T cell receptor (beta chain) was determined in a study of cytotoxic CD8 clonotypes in ibrutinib-treated CLL. Study results and caveats: Pretreatment clonality was elevated relative to age-matched healthy donors and paralleled circulating CD8+ T-cell counts. Patients with sustained remission and those progressing were sampled at differing times.

A note on this clone: As yet, its antigen is unknown.

Sequencing used immunoSEQ multiplex PCR; TCRdb keeps in-frame clones, though not all of them. The table has tens of thousands of clones, approximately 51% seen once. Trimming stripped 0 bases from V and 4 bases from J, with 20 bases between. The CDR3 runs 17 residues. The V gene's germline CDR1 is SGHRS and CDR2 YFSETQ. The sequencing here drew on PBMCs, taken before ibrutinib treatment. The origin of this receptor is a human donor with chronic lymphocytic leukemia. The rearrangement links TRBV5-1 to TRBJ2-7, with D perhaps being TRBD1 or TRBD2 (5 bases each). CDR3 in amino acids: CASSLVLGRAGVYEQYF. CDR3 bases: TGCGCCAGCAGCTTGGTTTTGGGACGAGCTGGGGTATACGAGCAGTACTTC. The complete variable domain, with remaining parts taken from reference TRBV5-1 and TRBJ2-7, reads KAGVTQTPRYLIKTRGQQVTLSCSPISGHRSVSWYQQTPGQGLQFLFEYFSETQRNKGNFPGRFSGRQFSNSRSEMNVSTLELGDSALYLCASSLVLGRAGVYEQYFGPGTRLTVT.